This T cell receptor beta chain appears in the sequencing data of a study of response to subunit inactivated influenza vaccine. About this clonotype itself: Its antigen is not known.

TCRdb ran MiXCR on the RT-PCR reads and lists one entry per CDR3 protein. The sample includes roughly 170,000 distinct CDR3 sequences, about 10% of them seen just once. Study-wide results and caveats: After each seasonal influenza vaccination, few new T cells are recruited, the authors suggested.

Germline V gene lookup returns CDR1 MDHEN and CDR2 SYDVKM. V lost 5 bases and J lost 6; bases outside the gene matches: 8. The CDR3 has 15 amino acids. The chain recombines TRBV28 with TRBJ1-1; TRBD1 agrees at 11 bases. This clonotype originated in a man aged 50-59 years who received an inactivated influenza vaccine. The sequencing here drew on non-naive T cells sorted from PBMCs, taken on the day of vaccination. This CDR3 is CASSPYGQGAAEAFF. CDR3 DNA sequence: TGTGCCAGCAGTCCGTACGGACAGGGGGCCGCTGAAGCTTTCTTT.